This is a list of T cell receptor beta chains from one sample in a study of vaccination effects on CD4 cells after COVID-19. TCRdb's copy holds only in-frame clones and misses some; the assay was immunoSEQ multiplex PCR. The profile shows about 46,000 clones, around four fifths of them singletons. No antigen is known for these receptors. Sample: CD4+ T cells from PBMCs cultured without peptide, taken before COVID-19 vaccination. Source of these receptors: a human donor who had a prior SARS-CoV-2 infection. The CDR3 runs from the conserved cysteine through the conserved F or W. The D gene is left open where the match is weak. Rows may omit the clone size; those that give it use once, few, many or a size class.

size: NA
D: NA
J: TRBJ2-7
V: TRBV6-1
length: 16
DNA: TGTGCCAGCAGTGAACCCACAGGCGAATCAGGGAACGAGCAGTACTTC
CDR3: CASSEPTGESGNEQYF

size: NA
D: NA
J: TRBJ2-7
V: TRBV7-8
length: 13
DNA: TGTGCCAGCAGCCCATTGGGCTCCTACGAGCAGTACTTC
CDR3: CASSPLGSYEQYF

size: NA
D: NA
J: TRBJ1-1
V: TRBV5-1
length: 16
DNA: TGCGCCAGCAGCTTGGGTGGGTGGGTGAGGAACACTGAAGCTTTCTTT
CDR3: CASSLGGWVRNTEAFF

size: few
D: TRBD1
J: TRBJ2-7
V: TRBV3-1/TRBV3-2
length: 13
DNA: TGTGCCAGCAGCCCAGGGACAGGCTACGAGCAGTACTTC
CDR3: CASSPGTGYEQYF

size: NA
D: TRBD2
J: TRBJ2-3
V: TRBV6-1
length: 18
DNA: TGTGCCAGCAGTGAACACGGGACTAGCGGGGGGGGAACAGATACGCAGTATTTT
CDR3: CASSEHGTSGGGTDTQYF

size: NA
D: TRBD1
J: TRBJ2-1
V: TRBV6-6
length: 15
DNA: TGTGCCAGCAGTTATGGGACAGGGACCTACAATGAGCAGTTCTTC
CDR3: CASSYGTGTYNEQFF

size: once
D: NA
J: TRBJ2-7
V: TRBV28
length: 15
DNA: TGTGCCAGCAGTTTAGTCCCCCCGGGCGCCTACGAGCAGTACTTC
CDR3: CASSLVPPGAYEQYF

size: few
D: TRBD2
J: TRBJ2-7
V: TRBV3-1/TRBV3-2
length: 15
DNA: TGTGCCAGCAGCCCACTTATCGGGACTAATACCGAGCAGTACTTC
CDR3: CASSPLIGTNTEQYF

size: NA
D: TRBD1
J: TRBJ2-1
V: TRBV5-4
length: 15
DNA: TGTGCCAGCAGCCTCCGGGACAGGGATTTTGGTGAGCAGTTCTTC
CDR3: CASSLRDRDFGEQFF

size: few
D: NA
J: TRBJ1-3
V: TRBV12-3/TRBV12-4
length: 12
DNA: TGTGCCAGCAGTCCGGCTGGAAACACCATATATTTT
CDR3: CASSPAGNTIYF

size: NA
D: TRBD1
J: TRBJ2-1
V: TRBV7-7
length: 15
DNA: TGTGCTAGCAGCCCAGGACAGGGGACCTACAATGAGCAGTTCTTC
CDR3: CASSPGQGTYNEQFF

size: NA
D: NA
J: TRBJ2-1
V: TRBV24-1
length: 13
DNA: TGTGCCACCAGTGATCGTAGCTACAATGAGCAGTTCTTC
CDR3: CATSDRSYNEQFF

size: NA
D: NA
J: TRBJ2-3
V: TRBV11-2
length: 16
DNA: TGTGCCAGCAGCATGACGGTAGGGGATAGCACAGATACGCAGTATTTT
CDR3: CASSMTVGDSTDTQYF

size: NA
D: NA
J: TRBJ2-7
V: TRBV5-1
length: 14
DNA: TGCGCCAGCAGCTTGGGTCCGGAATTTTACGAGCAGTACTTC
CDR3: CASSLGPEFYEQYF

size: NA
D: NA
J: TRBJ1-4
V: TRBV19
length: 15
DNA: TGTGCCAGTAGTATAGCCGGAGGCCTAGGGGAAAAACTGTTTTTT
CDR3: CASSIAGGLGEKLFF

size: NA
D: NA
J: TRBJ2-3
V: TRBV2
length: 14
DNA: TGTGCCAGCACGGGAGCTAGCGTTCGAGATACGCAGTATTTT
CDR3: CASTGASVRDTQYF

size: NA
D: TRBD1
J: TRBJ2-5
V: TRBV24-1
length: 14
DNA: TGTGCCACCAGTGATTCGGTGACAGGGGAGACCCAGTACTTC
CDR3: CATSDSVTGETQYF

size: NA
D: TRBD1
J: TRBJ2-3
V: TRBV5-1
length: 15
DNA: TGCGCCAGCAGCTCCAGGGGGCGTCTGGGAGATACGCAGTATTTT
CDR3: CASSSRGRLGDTQYF

size: NA
D: TRBD1
J: TRBJ2-7
V: TRBV19
length: 14
DNA: TGTGCCAGTAATCCCATCCGAGGGGGCGGTGGGCAGTACTTC
CDR3: CASNPIRGGGGQYF

size: NA
D: TRBD2
J: TRBJ2-1
V: TRBV24-1
length: 16
DNA: TGTGCCACCAGTGACCCCTCTAGCGGGAGTCTTGTTGAGCAGTTCTTC
CDR3: CATSDPSSGSLVEQFF

size: NA
D: NA
J: TRBJ2-3
V: TRBV2
length: 13
DNA: TGTGCCAGCAGTATGGAGGGGACAGATACGCAGTATTTT
CDR3: CASSMEGTDTQYF

size: NA
D: NA
J: TRBJ2-6
V: TRBV5-4
length: 15
DNA: TGTGCCAGCAGCTTGTTGGACTCTGGGGCCAACGTCCTGACTTTC
CDR3: CASSLLDSGANVLTF

size: NA
D: TRBD1
J: TRBJ2-2
V: TRBV5-1
length: 16
DNA: TGCGCCAGCAGCAAAACCGGGACAGGGGTTGCCGGGGAGCTGTTTTTT
CDR3: CASSKTGTGVAGELFF

size: NA
D: TRBD1
J: TRBJ1-1
V: TRBV18
length: 14
DNA: TGTGCCAGCTCACAAACAGGGGGCAGCCCCGAAGCTTTCTTT
CDR3: CASSQTGGSPEAFF

size: NA
D: NA
J: TRBJ1-1
V: TRBV19
length: 13
DNA: TGTGCCAGCCACACGTTTGGGGGATCTGAAGCTTTCTTT
CDR3: CASHTFGGSEAFF

size: NA
D: NA
J: TRBJ1-2
V: TRBV19
length: 13
DNA: TGTGCCAGTAGTATACAGGAGAACTATGGCTACACCTTC
CDR3: CASSIQENYGYTF

size: few
D: NA
J: TRBJ2-1
V: TRBV4-1
length: 22
DNA: TGCGCCAGCAGCCTAAAGGGGGCTCCTGGGACTAGTGTAATCCGTTCCTACAATGAGCAGTTCTTC
CDR3: CASSLKGAPGTSVIRSYNEQFF

size: NA
D: TRBD2
J: TRBJ2-5
V: TRBV2
length: 15
DNA: TGTGCCAGCGCCTCGGGACTAGCGGGATTTGAGACCCAGTACTTC
CDR3: CASASGLAGFETQYF

size: NA
D: TRBD1
J: TRBJ1-2
V: TRBV10-3
length: 15
DNA: TGTGCCATCACTGACAACCCGGGACAGGGAGGTGACTACACCTTC
CDR3: CAITDNPGQGGDYTF

size: NA
D: NA
J: TRBJ2-5
V: TRBV9
length: 14
DNA: TGTGCCAGCAGCGTAGGGGGTGCCCACAAGACCCAGTACTTC
CDR3: CASSVGGAHKTQYF

size: NA
D: TRBD1
J: TRBJ2-7
V: TRBV4-3
length: 17
DNA: TGCGCCAGCAGCCGCGGTTACGGGACAGGGGACGCCTACGAGCAGTACTTC
CDR3: CASSRGYGTGDAYEQYF

size: NA
D: TRBD2
J: TRBJ2-7
V: TRBV18
length: 16
DNA: TGTGCCAGCTCACCAGGGCTAGCGGGGACCGCCGGCGAGCAGTACTTC
CDR3: CASSPGLAGTAGEQYF

size: few
D: TRBD1
J: TRBJ1-6
V: TRBV5-4
length: 15
DNA: TGTGCCAGCAGCCGGGGGGACAGGATTGCTTCACCCCTCCACTTT
CDR3: CASSRGDRIASPLHF

size: NA
D: NA
J: TRBJ1-1
V: TRBV5-1
length: 14
DNA: TGCGCCAGCAGCTTGATGGACCGGAACACTGAAGCTTTCTTT
CDR3: CASSLMDRNTEAFF

size: NA
D: TRBD1
J: TRBJ2-7
V: TRBV2
length: 14
DNA: TGTGCCAGCAGTGAACAGGGACAGGGGGGAGAGCAGTACTTC
CDR3: CASSEQGQGGEQYF

size: few
D: NA
J: TRBJ2-7
V: TRBV2
length: 10
DNA: TGTGCCAGCAGCAACTACGAGCAGTACTTC
CDR3: CASSNYEQYF

size: NA
D: TRBD1
J: TRBJ1-1
V: TRBV5-1
length: 14
DNA: TGCGCCAGCAGCACCGGGACAGGAAAAACTCGAGCTTTCTTT
CDR3: CASSTGTGKTRAFF

size: NA
D: NA
J: TRBJ2-7
V: TRBV28
length: 12
DNA: TGTGCCAGCAGACAACAGGGTTGGGAGCAGTACTTC
CDR3: CASRQQGWEQYF

size: NA
D: NA
J: TRBJ1-2
V: TRBV25-1
length: 13
DNA: TGTGCCAGCAGTGAGGCGGGGTTGGTTGGCTACACCTTC
CDR3: CASSEAGLVGYTF

size: NA
D: NA
J: TRBJ2-3
V: TRBV10-3
length: 14
DNA: TGTGCCATCAGGCGGGGCACCAGCACAGATACGCAGTATTTT
CDR3: CAIRRGTSTDTQYF

size: NA
D: TRBD2
J: TRBJ2-7
V: TRBV19
length: 18
DNA: TGTGCCAGTAGTATAGATACCCTCACTAGCGGGGGGCGCTACGAGCAGTACTTC
CDR3: CASSIDTLTSGGRYEQYF

size: NA
D: NA
J: TRBJ2-1
V: TRBV18
length: 14
DNA: TGTGCCAGCTCACCTCAGGTCTCCTACAATGAGCAGTTCTTC
CDR3: CASSPQVSYNEQFF

size: NA
D: TRBD1
J: TRBJ2-7
V: TRBV6-5
length: 14
DNA: TGTGCCAGCAAACATGGACAGGGATTCTACGAGCAGTACTTC
CDR3: CASKHGQGFYEQYF

size: NA
D: NA
J: TRBJ2-1
V: TRBV11-3
length: 16
DNA: TGTGCCAGCAGCTTAAGACGTGGGGGGCTCGACAATGAGCAGTTCTTC
CDR3: CASSLRRGGLDNEQFF

size: NA
D: TRBD1
J: TRBJ1-5
V: TRBV6-5
length: 14
DNA: TGTGCCAGCAGTCGAACGACAGGGGTTCAGCCCCAGCATTTT
CDR3: CASSRTTGVQPQHF

size: NA
D: TRBD1
J: TRBJ1-1
V: TRBV12-3/TRBV12-4
length: 12
DNA: TGTACCAGCAGTCCCGGGACAGGTTTGGCTTTCTTT
CDR3: CTSSPGTGLAFF

size: NA
D: NA
J: TRBJ2-6
V: TRBV5-1
length: 15
DNA: TGCGCCAGCAGCTTGGGGGCGGCTGGGGCCAACGTCCTGACTTTC
CDR3: CASSLGAAGANVLTF

size: NA
D: NA
J: TRBJ2-3
V: TRBV5-6
length: 12
DNA: TGTGCCAGCAGCTTGTTTTTCGATACGCAGTATTTT
CDR3: CASSLFFDTQYF

size: NA
D: TRBD2
J: TRBJ2-7
V: TRBV4-2
length: 15
DNA: TGTGCCAGCAGCCTAGGCCCTAGCGGCGGCTACGAGCAGTACTTC
CDR3: CASSLGPSGGYEQYF

size: once
D: TRBD2
J: TRBJ2-1
V: TRBV5-1
length: 16
DNA: TGCGCCAGCAGCTCAAGCGGTGACGGGAGGGCTGAGGAGCAGTTCTTC
CDR3: CASSSSGDGRAEEQFF

size: NA
D: NA
J: TRBJ1-2
V: TRBV6-1
length: 14
DNA: TGTGCCAGCAGTGAAAACTACAGCAACTATGGCTACACCTTC
CDR3: CASSENYSNYGYTF

size: NA
D: NA
J: TRBJ2-3
V: TRBV11-1
length: 13
DNA: TGTGCCAGCAGCTTAGGCCGTGCAGATACGCAGTATTTT
CDR3: CASSLGRADTQYF